The rows below give T cell receptor beta chains drawn from one sample of a study of blood T cell repertoires in COVID-19. Some clones are missing from TCRdb's copy, which holds only in-frame ones; the method was immunoSEQ multiplex PCR. The sample lists under 200,000 clones, about nine tenths occurring once. Sequenced material: peripheral blood. Receptor source: a woman aged 55-75 years with COVID-19, enrolled during active disease. Both conserved end residues are part of each CDR3. The D gene is left open where the match is weak. For some rows the clone size is stated as once, few or many, or as a class when expanded; others skip it.

J: TRBJ1-1; size: -; V: TRBV6-4; D: -; CDR3: CASRPSGEVTEAFF; DNA: TGTGCCAGCAGGCCCTCAGGGGAAGTAACTGAAGCTTTCTTT
J: TRBJ2-7; size: -; V: TRBV5-4; D: TRBD2; CDR3: CASSQDLAGGPYF; DNA: TGTGCCAGCAGCCAGGACTTAGCGGGAGGACCGTACTTC
J: TRBJ2-2; size: -; V: TRBV7-9; D: TRBD2; CDR3: CASSPLHLAGGFWELFF; DNA: TGTGCCAGCAGCCCCCTACATCTAGCGGGAGGTTTCTGGGAGCTGTTTTTT
J: TRBJ1-1; size: -; V: TRBV6-2/TRBV6-3; D: -; CDR3: CASSYRDTEAFF; DNA: TGTGCCAGCAGTTATCGAGACACTGAAGCTTTCTTT
J: TRBJ2-5; size: -; V: TRBV19; D: TRBD1; CDR3: CASSIRTGDMKTQYF; DNA: TGTGCCAGTAGTATAAGGACAGGGGATATGAAGACCCAGTACTTC
J: TRBJ1-5; size: -; V: TRBV6-4; D: TRBD1; CDR3: CASSEGTGNQPQHF; DNA: TGTGCCAGCAGTGAAGGGACAGGGAATCAGCCCCAGCATTTT
J: TRBJ1-2; size: -; V: TRBV4-1; D: TRBD1; CDR3: CASSQGGQRDGYTF; DNA: TGCGCCAGCAGCCAAGGGGGACAGAGGGATGGCTACACCTTC
J: TRBJ1-2; size: -; V: TRBV7-2; D: TRBD1; CDR3: CASSLGTGSLYGYTF; DNA: TGTGCCAGCAGCCTAGGGACAGGGTCCCTCTATGGCTACACCTTC
J: TRBJ1-2; size: -; V: TRBV18; D: TRBD1; CDR3: CASFGTGALPNYGYTF; DNA: TGTGCCAGCTTCGGGACAGGGGCCTTGCCCAACTATGGCTACACCTTC
J: TRBJ2-3; size: -; V: TRBV19; D: TRBD2; CDR3: CASRTLAGEADTQYF; DNA: TGTGCCAGTAGAACCTTAGCGGGAGAAGCAGATACGCAGTATTTT
J: TRBJ2-7; size: -; V: TRBV19; D: -; CDR3: CASTGRYYEQYF; DNA: TGTGCCAGTACTGGCAGATACTACGAGCAGTACTTC
J: TRBJ2-7; size: -; V: TRBV6-6; D: -; CDR3: CASSYSLTGQEQYF; DNA: TGTGCCAGCAGTTACTCGCTAACAGGGCAAGAGCAGTACTTC
J: TRBJ2-1; size: once; V: TRBV3-1/TRBV3-2; D: -; CDR3: CASSQDRLATSSYNEQFF; DNA: TGTGCCAGCAGCCAAGATAGGCTAGCAACTAGCTCCTACAATGAGCAGTTCTTC
J: TRBJ1-4; size: -; V: TRBV28; D: -; CDR3: CASKQGNEKLFF; DNA: TGTGCCAGCAAACAGGGAAATGAAAAACTGTTTTTT
J: TRBJ1-1; size: -; V: TRBV9; D: -; CDR3: CASSRGGDEAFF; DNA: TGTGCCAGCAGCAGAGGGGGGGATGAAGCTTTCTTT
J: TRBJ2-3; size: -; V: TRBV4-2; D: -; CDR3: CASSQRTVGGTDTQYF; DNA: TGTGCCAGCAGCCAACGGACAGTTGGAGGTACAGATACGCAGTATTTT